This record covers a single T cell receptor (beta chain). Its antigen remains unidentified. Produced via immunoSEQ multiplex PCR; TCRdb's table is partial and in-frame only. The sample includes approximately 70,000 clones, 75% to 90% of them seen just once. The data belong to a study of OX40 agonist ivuxolimab in advanced cancers. Turning to the study itself: Cancers in dose escalation were hepatocellular, melanoma, renal cell and head and neck.

The CDR3 is 16 residues long. J was trimmed by 1 base and V by 0 bases; bases with no gene match: 5. Germline-derived CDR1 and CDR2 are SGDLS and YYNGEE. Study findings and constraints: Patients who responded partially at 0.1-3.0 mg/kg showed clonal expansion ranking among the lowest.

Researchers took blood at baseline, on cycle 4 day 1, and on cycle 7 day 1. This chain joins TRBV9 and TRBJ1-1, with 8 bases that match TRBD1. This receptor was identified in an adult with an advanced solid tumor such as melanoma, head and neck, liver or kidney cancer. Sample: CD4+ or CD8+ T cells sorted from blood, taken in a trial of the OX40 agonist ivuxolimab. Written as DNA, the CDR3 is TGTGCCAGCAGCGTAGCTCTCGGGACAGGGAACACTGAAGCTTTCTTT. It specifies CASSVALGTGNTEAFF.